The 32 T cell receptor beta chains reported below all come from one sample, sequenced in a study of beta chain features in type 1 diabetes. Sequenced material consisted of expressed TCRB transcripts (all of the isolated RNA was reverse transcribed). Data came from immunoSEQ multiplex PCR; TCRdb stores just in-frame clones and leaves some out. Found here are 970,000 or so clones, roughly a sixth of them singletons; the top ten hold 0.023%. Specimen: naive CD4+ T cells from blood. The receptors originated from a woman younger than 35 in good health.

In its sample, this clone was seen a few times. The chain recombines TRBV18 with TRBJ1-1; a weak D match, TRBD1 (5 bases). Germline V CDR1 and CDR2: KGHSH, LQKENI. CDR3 length: 14 residues. V lost 3 bases to trimming and J lost 2 bases, with 10 bases between them. CDR3 DNA: TGTGCCAGCTCACCGACCGGGGGAAACACTGAAGCTTTCTTT. Amino acids: CASSPTGGNTEAFF.

This clone appeared many times. The genes are TRBV13 and TRBJ2-1, with 12 positions matching TRBD1. V shed 5 bases and J 15 bases; nucleotides not matched to a gene: 5. CDR1 PRHDT and CDR2 FYEKMQ come from the germline V gene (reference sequence). The CDR3 contains 12 residues. For the CDR3, the DNA is TGTGCCAGCAGCCGGGACAGGGGGCCTCCGTTCTTC. This codes for CASSRDRGPPFF.

V gene TRBV15 combines with J gene TRBJ2-2; 7 positions agree with TRBD2. J lost 2 bases, V lost 5 bases, and 11 bases had no gene match. Germline CDR1 LNHNV, CDR2 YYDKDF (reference sequence). This CDR3 spans 17 amino acids. CDR3 coding DNA: TGTGCCACCAGCTCCGGGCTGGGAGGGTTCAACACCGGGGAGCTGTTTTTT. Protein product: CATSSGLGGFNTGELFF.

This clone was detected a few times. This chain links TRBV16 with TRBJ1-1; 7 positions match TRBD1. The trim removed 4 bases at V and 4 bases at J, leaving 3 bases unmatched. In germline, CDR1 is KGHSY, CDR2 FQNENV. The CDR3 totals 13 residues. In nucleotides, the CDR3 is TGTGCCAGCAGCCGTAACAGGGGCACTGAAGCTTTCTTT. It encodes CASSRNRGTEAFF.

The chain recombines TRBV5-4 with TRBJ2-6; the match to TRBD2 covers 7 bases. This CDR3 region has 17 residues. J gave up 2 bases and V 3 bases, and 8 bases lay outside the gene matches. Per germline, CDR1 SGHNT and CDR2 YYREEE (reference sequence). CDR3 loop: CASSSWAGETGANVLTF. CDR3 coding DNA: TGTGCCAGCAGCTCGTGGGCGGGAGAAACTGGGGCCAACGTCCTGACTTTC.

The chain joins TRBV28 to TRBJ1-2; D is undetermined. This CDR3 is 13 amino acids long. Germline CDR1 MDHEN, CDR2 SYDVKM. Trimming took 2 bases from V and 4 from J, leaving 8 bases between them. CDR3 in amino acids: CASSLLYSYGYTF. Written as DNA, the CDR3 is TGTGCCAGCAGTTTACTATACAGCTATGGCTACACCTTC.

There are a few counts of this clone. The CDR3 region is CASSWKTSGRNTQYF. CDR3 nucleotide sequence: TGTGCCAGCAGCTGGAAGACTAGCGGGAGGAATACGCAGTATTTT. This chain uses TRBV13 with TRBJ2-3, with TRBD2 matching 13 bases. J was trimmed by 7 bases and V by 4 bases; bases with no gene match: 5. The germline gives CDR1 PRHDT, CDR2 FYEKMQ (reference sequence). This CDR3 contains 15 residues.

The chain joins TRBV10-3 to TRBJ2-2; D is uncertain. The germline V and J ends were trimmed by 5 bases and 1 base, with 11 bases remaining between them. The CDR3 consists of 15 residues. Per germline, CDR1 ENHRY and CDR2 SYGVKD. Here the CDR3 reads CAISRTELNTGELFF. The CDR3 DNA sequence: TGTGCCATCAGTCGGACGGAGTTGAACACCGGGGAGCTGTTTTTT.

V and J are TRBV25-1 and TRBJ1-4; weak D call: TRBD1 (5 bases). Germline loops: CDR1 MGHDK, CDR2 SYGVNS. V was shortened by 3 bases and J by 7 bases, with 15 bases between the two germline ends. This CDR3 is 15 amino acids long. The CDR3 nucleotides read TGTGCCAGCAGTGAGGGTGGCAGGGCCGGTGAAAAACTGTTTTTT. It codes for CASSEGGRAGEKLFF.

This rearrangement joins TRBV5-1 to TRBJ2-1; 9 bases agree with TRBD1. Per the germline V gene, CDR1 is SGHRS and CDR2 is YFSETQ. The CDR3 covers 15 residues. V was clipped by 5 bases and J by 7 bases; unmatched bases: 10. The CDR3 bases are TGCGCCAGCAGAACCCCCGGGACAGGGTTAAATGAGCAGTTCTTC. This encodes CASRTPGTGLNEQFF.

This clone was seen a handful of times. The V and J genes are TRBV5-1 and TRBJ2-6, with D unclear. The CDR3 has 14 residues. V shed 5 bases and J shed 0 bases, with 6 bases lying between them. Germline CDR1 and CDR2: SGHRS and YFSETQ. The DNA for the CDR3 is TGCGCCAGCAGACAGATCTCTGGGGCCAACGTCCTGACTTTC. Translation gives CASRQISGANVLTF. Based on the CDR3 plus reference TRBV5-1 and TRBJ2-6, the full variable domain is KAGVTQTPRYLIKTRGQQVTLSCSPISGHRSVSWYQQTPGQGLQFLFEYFSETQRNKGNFPGRFSGRQFSNSRSEMNVSTLELGDSALYLCASRQISGANVLTFGAGSRLTVL.

V usage is TRBV6-1 and J usage is TRBJ1-1; 8 positions match TRBD1. Per the germline V gene, CDR1 is MNHNS and CDR2 is SASEGT. The J segment lost 5 bases and the V segment lost 3 bases, leaving 11 bases of the junction unmatched. This CDR3 contains 16 residues. The CDR3 nucleotides read TGTGCCAGCAGTGAGTGGACAGGGATGGTTGGGACTGAAGCTTTCTTT. Translation gives CASSEWTGMVGTEAFF.

The rearrangement joins TRBV28 to TRBJ2-1; TRBD1 matches 8 bases. V gave up 4 bases and J gave up 4 bases; unmatched junction bases: 3. The CDR3 is 14 residues long. Germline lookup yields CDR1 MDHEN and CDR2 SYDVKM. CDR3 in DNA: TGTGCCAGCAGTTGGGGACAGGCTTACAATGAGCAGTTCTTC. Its translation: CASSWGQAYNEQFF.

The chain links TRBV5-1 to TRBJ2-3; D is ambiguous. Trimming took 4 bases from V and 2 from J, leaving 17 bases between them. The CDR3 extends over 16 amino acids. Germline lookup yields CDR1 SGHRS and CDR2 YFSETQ. As DNA, the CDR3 is TGCGCCAGCAGCCCCGGTGGAACCACCTACACAGATACGCAGTATTTT. As protein: CASSPGGTTYTDTQYF.

V gene TRBV7-8 combines with J gene TRBJ1-3; no firm D call. The germline V gene has CDR1 SGHVS and CDR2 FQNEAQ. V gave up 5 bases and J gave up 0 bases, with 11 bases separating them. This CDR3 spans 15 amino acids. CDR3 loop: CASSPDGSSGNTIYF. The DNA for the CDR3 is TGTGCCAGCAGCCCGGACGGAAGCTCTGGAAACACCATATATTTT.

This clone showed up just a few times. This chain joins TRBV28 and TRBJ1-5; the match to TRBD1 covers 8 bases. The CDR3 length is 14 residues. With V trimmed by 6 bases and J by 5 bases, 6 bases remained unmatched. Germline CDR1 MDHEN, CDR2 SYDVKM. For the CDR3, the DNA is TGTGCCAGCAGACCAGACAGGGGCTATCAGCCCCAGCATTTT. Translating it yields CASRPDRGYQPQHF.

This chain uses TRBV4-3 with TRBJ2-7; TRBD1 aligns across 12 bases. The germline CDR1 and CDR2 sequences are LGHNA and YSLEER. The junction had 13 bases not matched to a gene; V was cut back by 1 base and J by 3 bases. The CDR3 is made up of 19 amino acids. CDR3 region: CASSQVGTGGAGSRYEQYF. In DNA, the CDR3 is TGCGCCAGCAGCCAAGTCGGGACAGGGGGCGCGGGTTCTCGCTACGAGCAGTACTTC.

This clone turned up a few times. This chain uses TRBV14 with TRBJ2-7; no clear D. Trimming took 0 bases from V and 6 from J, leaving 9 bases between them. Germline assignment: CDR1 SGHDN and CDR2 FVKESK. There are 13 residues in the CDR3. The CDR3 nucleotides are TGTGCCAGCAGCCAAGATGCGTCGGGCGAGCAGTACTTC. Translating it yields CASSQDASGEQYF.

The chain has TRBV7-2 and TRBJ2-5; D perhaps matches TRBD1 (6 bases). This CDR3 comprises 12 residues. Between the trimmed V and J ends, which lost 4 bases and 5 bases, there was a span of 8 bases. Germline V gene sequence: CDR1 SGHTA, CDR2 FQGNSA. In DNA, the CDR3 is TGTGCCAGCAGCTACAGGGCTGAGACCCAGTACTTC. This sequence encodes CASSYRAETQYF.

The V gene is TRBV2, the J gene TRBJ2-7, with 7 bases lining up with TRBD2. V lost 1 base and J lost 7; bases outside the gene matches: 13. Germline assignment: CDR1 SNHLY and CDR2 FYNNEI. The length of the CDR3 is 16 residues. The CDR3 nucleotides are TGTGCCAGCAGTGAAGAGGCCCGAATAGCGGGCCTGGAGCAGTACTTC. This sequence encodes CASSEEARIAGLEQYF.

This clone showed up just a few times. The chain carries TRBV5-4 and TRBJ2-5, with 7 nucleotides matching TRBD2. J was trimmed by 3 bases and V by 9 bases; bases with no gene match: 11. Per the germline V gene, CDR1 is SGHNT and CDR2 is YYREEE (reference sequence). The length of the CDR3 is 14 residues. In DNA, the CDR3 is TGTGCCACCCAGCTAGCGGCGAATAAAGAGACCCAGTACTTC. Translating gives CATQLAANKETQYF.

This clone was counted a few times. The rearrangement joins TRBV28 to TRBJ2-7; D unclear. The CDR3 runs 15 residues. Trimming left V 5 bases short and J 0 bases short, with 14 bases between. The germline CDR1 and CDR2 sequences are MDHEN and SYDVKM. The CDR3: CASSLLQAFSYEQYF. CDR3 nucleotides: TGTGCCAGCAGTCTCTTGCAGGCCTTCTCCTACGAGCAGTACTTC.

This sequence joins TRBV9 and TRBJ2-3; D possibly matches TRBD1 or TRBD2 (5 bases each). The ends were cut back, 1 base at V and 2 bases at J, with 14 bases in the middle. CDR1 is SGDLS and CDR2 is YYNGEE in the germline V gene. This CDR3 region has 16 residues. The CDR3 is CASSVQPGPHTDTQYF. CDR3 sequence (DNA): TGTGCCAGCAGCGTACAACCGGGACCACACACAGATACGCAGTATTTT.

This clone turned up a few times. The chain is built from TRBV5-1 and TRBJ1-4; perhaps TRBD1 as D (5 bases). The CDR3 has 14 amino acids. The germline gives CDR1 SGHRS, CDR2 YFSETQ. The germline V and J ends were trimmed by 0 bases and 6 bases, with 9 bases remaining between them. CDR3 loop: CASSLVAGDEKLFF. CDR3 nucleotide sequence: TGCGCCAGCAGCTTGGTGGCGGGGGATGAAAAACTGTTTTTT.

This clone has only a few counts. The rearrangement links TRBV9 to TRBJ1-1; D remains ambiguous. The CDR3 is 14 residues long. V gave up 3 bases and J gave up 2 bases, with 11 bases separating them. The germline V gene encodes CDR1 SGDLS and CDR2 YYNGEE. CDR3 region: CASSGGRRNTEAFF. Written as DNA, the CDR3 is TGTGCCAGCAGCGGCGGGAGGCGTAACACTGAAGCTTTCTTT.

The rearrangement joins TRBV7-6 to TRBJ2-3; 7 nucleotides agree with TRBD2. There are 16 residues in the CDR3. Unmatched junction bases numbered 6, after V lost 3 bases and J lost 0 bases. CDR1 and CDR2 from the germline V gene are SGHVS and FNYEAQ. The CDR3 protein is CASSLGTSESTDTQYF. The CDR3 DNA reads as TGTGCCAGCAGCTTGGGTACTAGCGAAAGCACAGATACGCAGTATTTT.

This clone was observed a few times. J is TRBJ2-4 and V is TRBV29-1, with 11 bases aligning to TRBD2. V trimming: 7 bases; J trimming: 7 bases; junction bases outside the gene matches: 6. The CDR3 covers 13 residues. Germline V gene data show CDR1 as SQVTM and CDR2 as ANQGSEA. The CDR3 reads CSAKLAGANIQYF. In nucleotides, the CDR3 is TGCAGCGCCAAACTAGCGGGAGCCAACATTCAGTACTTC.

The chain links TRBV19 to TRBJ1-3; no reliable D call. The germline gives CDR1 LNHDA, CDR2 SQIVND (reference sequence). V lost 4 bases and J lost 2, with 12 bases in between. The CDR3 has 15 residues. In DNA, the CDR3 is TGTGCCAGTAGTAACATTGGAGAGGCTGGAAACACCATATATTTT. The encoded protein is CASSNIGEAGNTIYF.

This chain uses TRBV6-5 with TRBJ1-3; tentative D call: TRBD1 (5 bases). The germline V and J ends were trimmed by 0 bases and 3 bases, with 9 bases remaining between them. There are 15 residues in the CDR3. Per germline, CDR1 MNHEY and CDR2 SVGAGI. CDR3 coding DNA: TGTGCCAGCAGTTACTCGGGGAGGGGTGGAAACACCATATATTTT. It codes for CASSYSGRGGNTIYF.

This clone has more than one count but fewer than ten. The gene calls are TRBV29-1 and TRBJ2-7; D perhaps matches TRBD1 (5 bases). Trimming took off 6 bases at V and 0 bases at J, with 15 bases between the two ends. CDR1 is SQVTM and CDR2 is ANQGSEA in the germline V gene. The CDR3 runs to 14 residues. The CDR3 DNA reads TGCAGCGTAGGACGGACACTGCCCTCCTACGAGCAGTACTTC. Its protein is CSVGRTLPSYEQYF.

The gene calls are TRBV5-1 and TRBJ2-5; a possible D gene is TRBD1 (7 bases). The CDR3 runs to 15 residues. Trimming stripped 7 bases from V and 1 base from J, with 17 bases between. CDR1 SGHRS and CDR2 YFSETQ come from the germline V gene. The CDR3 here is CASFTPGGGQETQYF. In DNA, the CDR3 is TGCGCCAGCTTTACCCCAGGGGGAGGCCAAGAGACCCAGTACTTC.

This clone was seen only a few times. This rearrangement joins TRBV6-6 to TRBJ2-5; D gene uncertain. V gave up 0 bases and J gave up 2 bases, with 7 bases separating them. Germline V gene lookup returns CDR1 MNHNY and CDR2 SVGAGI (reference sequence). This CDR3 has 14 amino acids. CDR3 sequence reads: CASSYSKGQETQYF. CDR3 in DNA: TGTGCCAGCAGTTACTCGAAGGGACAAGAGACCCAGTACTTC.